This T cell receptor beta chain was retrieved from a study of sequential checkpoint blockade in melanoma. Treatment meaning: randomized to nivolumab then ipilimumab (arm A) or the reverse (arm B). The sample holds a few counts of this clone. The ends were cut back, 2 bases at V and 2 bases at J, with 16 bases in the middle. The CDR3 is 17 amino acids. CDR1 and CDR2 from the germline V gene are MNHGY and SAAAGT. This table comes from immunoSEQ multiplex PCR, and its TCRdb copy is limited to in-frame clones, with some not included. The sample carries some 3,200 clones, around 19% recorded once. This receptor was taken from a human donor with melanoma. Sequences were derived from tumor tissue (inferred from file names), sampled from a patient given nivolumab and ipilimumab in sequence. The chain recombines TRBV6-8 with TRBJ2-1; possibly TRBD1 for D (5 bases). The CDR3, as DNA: TGTGCCAGCAGTTACACAGGTTTAACGGGTCCCTACAATGAGCAGTTCTTC. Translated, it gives CASSYTGLTGPYNEQFF.